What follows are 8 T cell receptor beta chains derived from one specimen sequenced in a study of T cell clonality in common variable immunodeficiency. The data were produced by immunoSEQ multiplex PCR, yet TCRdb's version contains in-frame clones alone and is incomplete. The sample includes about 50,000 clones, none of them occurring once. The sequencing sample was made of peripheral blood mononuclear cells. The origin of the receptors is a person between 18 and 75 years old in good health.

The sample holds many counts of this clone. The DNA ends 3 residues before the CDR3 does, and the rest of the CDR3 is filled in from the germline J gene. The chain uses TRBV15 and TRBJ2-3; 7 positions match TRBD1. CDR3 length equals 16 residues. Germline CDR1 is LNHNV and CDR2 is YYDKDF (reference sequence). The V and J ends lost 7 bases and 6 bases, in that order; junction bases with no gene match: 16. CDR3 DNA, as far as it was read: TGTGCCACCAACTCCCCAAACAGGGGATTCAAGGATACG. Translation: CATNSPNRGFKDT. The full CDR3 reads CATNSPNRGFKDTQYF.

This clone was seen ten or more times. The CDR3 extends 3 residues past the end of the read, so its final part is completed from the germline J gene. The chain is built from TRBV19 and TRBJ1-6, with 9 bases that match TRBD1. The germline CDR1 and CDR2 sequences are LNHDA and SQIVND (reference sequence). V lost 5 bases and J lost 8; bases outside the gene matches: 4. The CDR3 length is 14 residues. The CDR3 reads CASSSGTGHSPLHF. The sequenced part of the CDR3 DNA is TGTGCCAGTAGTTCCGGGACAGGGCATTCACCC.

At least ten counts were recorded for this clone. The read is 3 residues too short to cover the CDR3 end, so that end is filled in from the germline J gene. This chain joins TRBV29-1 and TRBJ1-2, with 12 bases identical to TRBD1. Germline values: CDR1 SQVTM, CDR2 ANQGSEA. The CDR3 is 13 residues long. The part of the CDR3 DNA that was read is TGCAGCGTTGTGGGACAGGGGGCGGGGGGC. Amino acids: CSVVGQGAGG. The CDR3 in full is CSVVGQGAGGYTF.

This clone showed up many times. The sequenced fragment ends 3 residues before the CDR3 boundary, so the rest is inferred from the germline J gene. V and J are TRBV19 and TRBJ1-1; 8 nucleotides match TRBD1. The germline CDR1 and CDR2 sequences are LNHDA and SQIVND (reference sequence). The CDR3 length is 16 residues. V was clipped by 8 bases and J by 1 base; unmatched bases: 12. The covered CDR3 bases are TGTGCCAGTTCACCGGACAGGGTAGTATCGAACACTGAA. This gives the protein CASSPDRVVSNTE. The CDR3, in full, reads CASSPDRVVSNTEAFF.

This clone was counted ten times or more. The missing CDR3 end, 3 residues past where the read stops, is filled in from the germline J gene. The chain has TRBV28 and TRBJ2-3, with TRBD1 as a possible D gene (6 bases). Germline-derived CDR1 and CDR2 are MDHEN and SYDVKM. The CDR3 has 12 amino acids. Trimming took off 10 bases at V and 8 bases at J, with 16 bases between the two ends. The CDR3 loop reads CATYREGGTQYF. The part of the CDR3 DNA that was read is TGTGCCACCTACCGAGAAGGGGGTACG. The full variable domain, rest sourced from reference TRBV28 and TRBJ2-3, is DVKVTQSSRYLVKRTGEKVFLECVQDMDHENMFWYRQDPGLGLRLIYFSYDVKMKEKGDIPEGYSVSREKKERFSLILESASTNQTSMYLCATYREGGTQYFGPGTRLTVL.

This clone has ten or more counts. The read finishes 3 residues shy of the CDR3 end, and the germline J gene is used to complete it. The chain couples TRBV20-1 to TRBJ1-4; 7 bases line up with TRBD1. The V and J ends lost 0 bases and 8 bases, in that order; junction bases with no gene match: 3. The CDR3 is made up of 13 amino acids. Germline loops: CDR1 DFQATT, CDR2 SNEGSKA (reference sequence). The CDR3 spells CSAREQGTEKLFF. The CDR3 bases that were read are TGCAGTGCTAGAGAACAGGGGACCGAAAAA.

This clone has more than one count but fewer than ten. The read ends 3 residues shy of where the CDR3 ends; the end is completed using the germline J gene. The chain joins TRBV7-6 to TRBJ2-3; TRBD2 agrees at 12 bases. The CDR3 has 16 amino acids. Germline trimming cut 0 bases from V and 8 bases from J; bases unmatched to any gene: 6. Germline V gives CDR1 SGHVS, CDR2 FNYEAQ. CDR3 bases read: TGTGCCAGCAGCTTAGCCGCTAGCGGGAGGGCAGGTACG. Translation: CASSLAASGRAGT. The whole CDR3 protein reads CASSLAASGRAGTQYF. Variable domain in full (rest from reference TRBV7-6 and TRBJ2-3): GAGVSQSPRYKVTKRGQDVALRCDPISGHVSLYWYRQALGQGPEFLTYFNYEAQQDKSGLPNDRFSAERPEGSISTLTIQRTEQRDSAMYRCASSLAASGRAGTQYFGPGTRLTVL.

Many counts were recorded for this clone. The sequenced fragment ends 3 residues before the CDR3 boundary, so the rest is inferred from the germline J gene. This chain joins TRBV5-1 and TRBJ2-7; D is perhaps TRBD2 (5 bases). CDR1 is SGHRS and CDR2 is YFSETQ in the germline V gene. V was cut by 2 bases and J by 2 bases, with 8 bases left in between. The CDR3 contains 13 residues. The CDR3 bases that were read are TGCGCCAGCAGCTTCGAGGGCACCTACGAG. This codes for CASSFEGTYE. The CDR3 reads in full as CASSFEGTYEQYF.